This T cell receptor beta chain was captured in a study of T cell responses to AZD1222 COVID-19 vaccine. The CDR3 sequence is 15 residues long. Losses at the gene ends were 6 bases for V and 2 bases for J; bases not matched to a gene: 9. Germline values: CDR1 MNHEY, CDR2 SVGAGI. The method was immunoSEQ multiplex PCR; TCRdb's version includes in-frame clones alone and lacks a portion of them. The repertoire consists of roughly 100,000 clones, with 86% occurring once and the leading ten covering 1.4%. This TCR was sampled from an adult in good health. This chain uses TRBV6-5 with TRBJ2-7; 8 bases map to TRBD1. The material sequenced was peripheral blood, taken on day 0 of AZD1222 vaccination. The CDR3: CASSRHGTGTYEQYF. The CDR3 DNA reads TGTGCCAGCAGCCGACACGGGACAGGAACCTACGAGCAGTACTTC.